The rows below give T cell receptor beta chains drawn from one sample of a study of blood T cell repertoires in COVID-19. Here immunoSEQ multiplex PCR was the method, and the copy in TCRdb shows in-frame clones only, minus some. The sample records about 280,000 clones, roughly 86% being singletons. Specimen: peripheral blood. The source of these receptors is a woman aged 25-40 years who had recovered from COVID-19. Both conserved end residues are part of each CDR3. D genes are given only for firm matches. Clone sizes are given selectively: once, few, many, or a class where the clone is expanded.

j_gene,v_gene,d_gene,abundance,CDR3aa,CDR3nt
TRBJ1-1,TRBV7-9,-,-,CASSLSGGRNTEAFF,TGTGCCAGCAGCTTATCGGGGGGGCGGAACACTGAAGCTTTCTTT
TRBJ1-1,TRBV29-1,-,-,CSAATLTGNTEAFF,TGCAGCGCCGCGACTTTAACAGGGAACACTGAAGCTTTCTTT
TRBJ1-1,TRBV3-1/TRBV3-2,-,-,CASSQEWTTEAFF,TGTGCCAGCAGCCAAGAATGGACAACTGAAGCTTTCTTT
TRBJ1-6,TRBV18,-,-,CASSPGSDNSPLHF,TGTGCCAGCTCACCAGGCAGTGATAATTCACCCCTCCACTTT
TRBJ2-3,TRBV6-5,TRBD2,-,CASRRLAGSTDTQYF,TGTGCCAGCAGAAGACTAGCGGGAAGCACAGATACGCAGTATTTT
TRBJ2-7,TRBV5-5,-,-,CASSFIPSFEQYF,TGTGCCAGCAGCTTTATTCCTTCGTTCGAGCAGTACTTC
TRBJ2-3,TRBV24-1,TRBD2,-,CATSDLGLAGQNTQYF,TGTGCCACCAGTGATTTAGGACTAGCGGGACAGAATACGCAGTATTTT
TRBJ2-7,TRBV6-5,TRBD2,once,CASSYGAGGLSYEQYF,TGTGCCAGCAGTTACGGAGCGGGAGGGCTCTCCTACGAGCAGTACTTC
TRBJ2-3,TRBV21-1,-,once,CASSESGGYTDTQYF,TGTGCCAGCAGCGAATCAGGGGGCTACACAGATACGCAGTATTTT
TRBJ1-1,TRBV7-2,-,-,CASSSGVIAFF,TGTGCCAGCAGCTCAGGGGTTATAGCTTTCTTT
TRBJ2-7,TRBV14,-,-,CASSHGTQGVYEQYF,TGTGCCAGCAGCCACGGGACACAGGGCGTCTACGAGCAGTACTTC